This TCR beta chain stems from a study of control samples from healthy donors and cancer patients. This CDR3 is built from 16 residues. Germline V CDR1 and CDR2: SGHNT, YYREEE (reference sequence). Trimming at V came to 0 bases and at J to 3 bases, leaving 4 bases not matched to a gene. The method was immunoSEQ multiplex PCR; TCRdb's version includes in-frame clones alone and lacks a portion of them. The data contain over 85,000 clones, around 84% of them singletons. This TCR came from a man between 65 and 85 years old with lung cancer. Source material: PBMCs. The chain uses TRBV5-4 and TRBJ2-3, with TRBD2 identical over 10 bases. Written as DNA, the CDR3 is TGTGCCAGCAGCTTGGAGCGGGGGGGCCGGACAGATACGCAGTATTTT. Translation: CASSLERGGRTDTQYF.